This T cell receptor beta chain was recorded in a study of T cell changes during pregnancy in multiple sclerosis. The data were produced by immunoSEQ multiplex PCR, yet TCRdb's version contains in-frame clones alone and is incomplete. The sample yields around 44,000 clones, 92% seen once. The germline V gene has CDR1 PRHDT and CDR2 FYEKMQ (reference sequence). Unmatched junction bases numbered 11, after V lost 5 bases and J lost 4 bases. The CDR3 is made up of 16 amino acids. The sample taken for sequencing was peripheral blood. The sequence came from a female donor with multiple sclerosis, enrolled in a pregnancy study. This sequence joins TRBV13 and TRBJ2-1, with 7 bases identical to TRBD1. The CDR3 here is CASSPPPGQTYNEQFF. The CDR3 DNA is TGTGCCAGCAGCCCCCCCCCGGGACAGACTTACAATGAGCAGTTCTTC.